This entry lists 10 T cell receptor beta chains sequenced from one sample in a study of cytomegalovirus exposure and HLA in healthy donors. The PCR made use of 60 Vbeta and 13 Jbeta primers. This table comes from immunoSEQ multiplex PCR, and its TCRdb copy is limited to in-frame clones, with some not included. The sample includes 140,000 to 150,000 clones, around three quarters of them seen just once. Specimen: PBMCs. The source of these receptors is a woman aged 40 to 50 in good health and CMV-seropositive.

This clone appeared a single time. The CDR3 DNA sequence: TGTGCCAGCAGTGAAGACTTCTCTGGAAACACCATATATTTT. Translation: CASSEDFSGNTIYF. The V and J genes are TRBV6-1 and TRBJ1-3; no firm D call. The CDR3 loop spans 14 amino acids. The V and J ends lost 1 base and 0 bases respectively, with 4 bases between them. The germline V gene encodes CDR1 MNHNS and CDR2 SASEGT.

The chain combines TRBV30 with TRBJ1-1; D remains ambiguous. In germline, CDR1 is GTSNPN, CDR2 SVGIG (reference sequence). V dropped 0 bases and J dropped 2 bases, with 13 bases sitting between them. The CDR3 has 15 amino acids. CDR3 amino acids: CAWSVLRQLNTEAFF. The CDR3 DNA sequence: TGTGCCTGGAGTGTACTAAGGCAGTTAAACACTGAAGCTTTCTTT.

This clone was found once. The rearrangement joins TRBV4-1 to TRBJ1-2; TRBD1 matches 7 bases. The ends lost 0 bases at V and 6 bases at J; junction bases unmatched: 7. Germline lookup yields CDR1 MGHRA and CDR2 YSYEKL. CDR3 size: 15 residues. The CDR3 loop reads CASSQDLGQRDGYTF. Here the CDR3 DNA reads TGCGCCAGCAGCCAAGATTTGGGACAGCGAGATGGCTACACCTTC.

V gene TRBV5-1 combines with J gene TRBJ1-1, with 10 bases that match TRBD1. Germline V gene data show CDR1 as SGHRS and CDR2 as YFSETQ. Germline trimming cut 3 bases from V and 4 bases from J; bases unmatched to any gene: 6. CDR3 length equals 15 residues. The CDR3 sequence is CASSWTGQGVTEAFF. Written as DNA, the CDR3 is TGCGCCAGCAGCTGGACCGGACAGGGGGTCACTGAAGCTTTCTTT.

CDR3 sequence reads: CASSVPGRASEQYF. Written as DNA, the CDR3 is TGTGCCAGCAGTGTCCCGGGAAGAGCTTCCGAGCAGTACTTC. The rearrangement joins TRBV28 to TRBJ2-7; D possibly corresponds to TRBD2 (5 bases). Trimming removed 5 bases at V and 6 bases at J, with 17 bases between. The CDR3 contains 14 residues. Germline lookup yields CDR1 MDHEN and CDR2 SYDVKM.

The chain employs TRBV11-3 and TRBJ2-1; 8 bases match TRBD2. The CDR3 spans 15 residues. CDR1 and CDR2 from the germline V gene are SGHNT and YENEEA. V lost 4 bases and J lost 4; bases outside the gene matches: 6. The CDR3 region has the DNA TGTGCCAGCAGCTCCGGGGGGGGAATTTACAATGAGCAGTTCTTC. Its protein product is CASSSGGGIYNEQFF.

About this clone itself: A junction boundary mismatches the germline segment, possibly from a read error. The gene calls are TRBV7-9 and TRBJ2-2; TRBD2 might be the D (5 bases). Looked up from germline, CDR1 is SEHNR and CDR2 is FQNEAQ (reference sequence). The CDR3 length is 19 residues. The CDR3 sequence: CSSSKERVGKLPNTGELFF. CDR3 nucleotides: TGTTCCAGCAGCAAAGAGCGAGTCGGGAAACTCCCGAACACCGGGGAGCTGTTTTTT.

This clone was seen once. V is TRBV6-1 and J is TRBJ2-5; D is unresolved. V was pared by 3 bases and J by 5 bases, with 13 bases between. This CDR3 has 14 residues. From germline, CDR1 is MNHNS and CDR2 SASEGT. CDR3 sequence reads: CASSDPPLEETQYF. As DNA, the CDR3 is TGTGCCAGCAGTGACCCTCCCCTGGAGGAGACCCAGTACTTC.

The J gene is TRBJ2-1, the V gene TRBV19; the match to TRBD1 covers 7 bases. This CDR3 has 16 residues. Germline V gene sequence: CDR1 LNHDA, CDR2 SQIVND (reference sequence). With V trimmed by 3 bases and J by 3 bases, 8 bases remained unmatched. The CDR3 loop is CASSMAGTVSYNEQFF. Here the CDR3 DNA reads TGTGCCAGTAGTATGGCCGGGACAGTTAGCTACAATGAGCAGTTCTTC. The full variable domain, its missing parts supplied by reference TRBV19 and TRBJ2-1, is DGGITQSPKYLFRKEGQNVTLSCEQNLNHDAMYWYRQDPGQGLRLIYYSQIVNDFQKGDIAEGYSVSREKKESFPLTVTSAQKNPTAFYLCASSMAGTVSYNEQFFGPGTRLTVL.

This chain connects TRBV2 to TRBJ1-5, with a possible D match to TRBD1 (5 bases). CDR3 length: 15 residues. The V gene's germline CDR1 is SNHLY and CDR2 FYNNEI. The germline V and J ends were trimmed by 5 bases and 6 bases, with 17 bases remaining between them. The DNA of the CDR3 is TGTGCCAGCAGTCAAGTGTCGGGGGTGACTCAGCCCCAGCATTTT. This sequence encodes CASSQVSGVTQPQHF.